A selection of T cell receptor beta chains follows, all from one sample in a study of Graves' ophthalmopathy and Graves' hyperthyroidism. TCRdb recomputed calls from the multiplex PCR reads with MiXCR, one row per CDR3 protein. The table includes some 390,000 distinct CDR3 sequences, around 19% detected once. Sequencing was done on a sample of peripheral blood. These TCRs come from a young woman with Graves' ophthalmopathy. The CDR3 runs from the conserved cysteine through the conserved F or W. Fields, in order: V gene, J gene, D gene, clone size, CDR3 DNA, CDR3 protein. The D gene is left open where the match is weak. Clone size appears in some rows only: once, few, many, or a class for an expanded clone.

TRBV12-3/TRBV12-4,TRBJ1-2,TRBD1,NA,TGTGCCAGCAGTTTTGGGGACAGCGCCCAGTATGGCTACACCTTC,CASSFGDSAQYGYTF
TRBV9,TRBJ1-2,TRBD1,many,TGTGCCAGCAGCGTAGCGGCACAGGGGATCTATGGCTACACCTTC,CASSVAAQGIYGYTF
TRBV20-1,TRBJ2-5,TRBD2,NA,TGCAGTGTAGCCGGGACTAGCGGACAAGAGACCCAGTACTTC,CSVAGTSGQETQYF
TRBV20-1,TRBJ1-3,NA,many,TGCAGTGCTAGATGGGGTACAAGAAACACCATATATTTT,CSARWGTRNTIYF
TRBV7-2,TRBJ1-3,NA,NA,TGTGCCAGCAGTTTCGAAGGGAACACCATATATTTT,CASSFEGNTIYF
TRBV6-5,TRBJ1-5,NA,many,TGTGCCAGCAGCCTAAACAGGGCTCCTGGCAATCAGCCCCAGCATTTT,CASSLNRAPGNQPQHF
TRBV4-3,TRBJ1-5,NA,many,TGCGCCAGCAGCCAAGATTGGGGGTTGAATCAGCCCCAGCATTTT,CASSQDWGLNQPQHF
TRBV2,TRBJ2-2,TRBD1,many,TGTGCCAGCAATGGACAGGGGGCAAACACCGGGGAGCTGTTTTTT,CASNGQGANTGELFF
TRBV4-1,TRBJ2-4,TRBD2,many,TGCGCCAGCAGCCAGCTAGCGGGGGGAATAGCCAAAAACATTCAGTACTTC,CASSQLAGGIAKNIQYF
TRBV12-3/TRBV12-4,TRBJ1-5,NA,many,TGTGCCAGCAGTTTAGGGGATCAGCCCCAGCATTTT,CASSLGDQPQHF
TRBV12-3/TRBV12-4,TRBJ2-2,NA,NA,TGTGCCAGCAGTTATGCGCGGGACACCGGGGAGCTGTTTTTT,CASSYARDTGELFF
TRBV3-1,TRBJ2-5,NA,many,TGTGCCAGCAGCCAAGGTACTGGGGAGACCCAGTACTTC,CASSQGTGETQYF